Each of the 7 T cell receptor beta chains below was sequenced from the same sample in a study of T cells after yellow fever vaccination. TCRdb analysed the 5' RACE reads with MiXCR anew, one entry per CDR3 protein. The repertoire holds around 600,000 distinct CDR3 sequences, 12% seen once, with under 15% in the top ten. The sample consisted of PBMCs, taken on the day of the yellow fever booster vaccination. These receptors all come from a man younger than 45 who received the YFV17D yellow fever vaccine.

This chain joins TRBV12-3 or TRBV12-4 and TRBJ1-1; 9 bases fit TRBD1. The CDR3 extends over 16 amino acids. The junction had 12 bases not matched to a gene; V was cut back by 5 bases and J by 5 bases. The CDR3 nucleotides are TGTGCCAGCAGTCCTCTCCCGGGACAGGGTGGAACTGAAGCTTTCTTT. Amino acids: CASSPLPGQGGTEAFF.

This clonotype was seen a few times. The CDR3 coding sequence is TGTGCCAGCAGCTTAGCTTCCGGGAAAGAGACCCAGTACTTC. Its translation is CASSLASGKETQYF. This rearrangement joins TRBV7-2 to TRBJ2-5, with D perhaps matching TRBD2 (5 bases). V shed 0 bases and J shed 3 bases, with 8 bases lying between them. The CDR3 extends over 14 amino acids. CDR1 is SGHTA and CDR2 is FQGNSA in the germline V gene.

CDR3 region: CREGLADSYNEQFF. The CDR3 nucleotides read TGCAGGGAAGGGCTAGCGGACTCCTACAATGAGCAGTTCTTC. The chain employs TRBV20-1 and TRBJ2-1; the match to TRBD2 covers 7 bases. Germline assignment: CDR1 DFQATT and CDR2 SNEGSKA (reference sequence). The CDR3 loop spans 14 amino acids.

The rearrangement uses TRBV6-5 and TRBJ2-5, with 10 bases fitting TRBD1. With V trimmed by 0 bases and J by 10 bases, 17 bases remained unmatched. The CDR3 is made up of 18 amino acids. Germline CDR1 and CDR2: MNHEY and SVGAGI. The CDR3 DNA follows: TGTGCCAGCAGTTACTCGATGACAGGGGGCGACCCAATTGAAGACCAGTACTTC. Translating it yields CASSYSMTGGDPIEDQYF.

This clonotype was seen a few times. DNA of the CDR3: TGTGCCAGCAGCTTACAGGGGGCCGGCGGAAACACCATATATTTT. Amino acids: CASSLQGAGGNTIYF. This chain joins TRBV7-2 and TRBJ1-3; 8 nucleotides line up with TRBD1. The germline V gene has CDR1 SGHTA and CDR2 FQGNSA. The junction had 4 bases not matched to a gene; V was cut back by 2 bases and J by 4 bases. The CDR3 totals 15 residues.

This clonotype was detected a few times. The V call is TRBV28, the J call TRBJ2-7; TRBD2 is a possible D gene (6 bases). CDR3 length: 12 residues. Germline CDR1 MDHEN, CDR2 SYDVKM. V lost 6 bases and J lost 12, with 18 bases in between. The CDR3 DNA reads as TGTGCCAGCAGACCCCCCTCGGGGAGGCTGTACTTC. Translation: CASRPPSGRLYF.

The rearrangement joins TRBV30 to TRBJ2-7; D not resolved. This CDR3 is built from 10 residues. CDR1 GTSNPN and CDR2 SVGIG come from the germline V gene (reference sequence). V dropped 5 bases and J dropped 3 bases, with 5 bases sitting between them. The CDR3 DNA sequence: TGTGCCTGGGGCGGCTACGAGCAGTACTTC. Residues: CAWGGYEQYF.